This T cell receptor beta chain was captured by sequencing in a study of T cells after yellow fever vaccination. Looking at the study overall: Preparing low-cell-number fractions relied on SMART-Seq v4 Ultra Low Input. Study results and caveats: A minor fraction of clonotypes spanned both CD4 and CD8 compartments. Researchers report a weaker secondary response that nonetheless peaked faster, day 5 versus 15.

The V and J ends lost 5 bases and 2 bases respectively, with 7 bases between them. This CDR3 has 13 residues. Germline CDR1 reads LNHNV; CDR2 reads YYDKDF (reference sequence). In making TCR cDNA, 5'RACE template switching added a universal primer site and UMIs to it. TCRdb reanalysed the 5' RACE reads using MiXCR and keeps one entry per CDR3 protein. The data contain about 85,000 distinct CDR3 sequences, 10% to 15% of them seen just once; the ten biggest clones take up under 30%. This clonotype was seen only a few times. The specimen comprised CD8+ T cells not binding an NS4B(214-222) dextramer, sorted from PBMCs, sampled 21 days after the first yellow fever vaccination. The chain carries TRBV15 and TRBJ1-5; D remains ambiguous. The clonotype comes from a man between 18 and 35 years old who received the YFV17D yellow fever vaccine. The CDR3 here is CATSDHGNQPQHF. The CDR3 DNA is TGTGCCACCAGCGACCACGGCAATCAGCCCCAGCATTTT.